This T cell receptor beta chain is from a study of Ad26.COV2.S vaccination and SARS-CoV-2 variants. Treatment: roughly 18 received Ad26.COV2.S at low or high dose, single or two shots; about 5 received placebo; per-sample allocation not given. On day 63 after the first injection, vaccine and placebo recipients gave samples. Study-wide points: Vaccine recipients showed a spike-specific TCR breadth that was higher than in placebo recipients.

In the case of this clone: Its antigen is not identified.

Germline-derived CDR1 and CDR2 are LNHDA and SQIVND (reference sequence). CDR3 length: 16 residues. Between the trimmed V and J ends, which lost 5 bases and 4 bases, there was a span of 21 bases. Generated by immunoSEQ multiplex PCR, the TCRdb table keeps only in-frame clones and is missing some. Here the sample spans 250,000 or so clones, roughly 85% being singletons. This sequence was found in a person between 18 and 65 years old who received the Ad26.COV2.S COVID-19 vaccine or a placebo. The chain joins TRBV19 to TRBJ2-7, with D possibly TRBD2 on 6 matching bases. This specimen was peripheral blood, taken in a trial of Ad26.COV2.S vaccine versus placebo. Written as DNA, the CDR3 is TGTGCCAGTAGTTCCGCCCGGGGGTTATCCCAATACGAGCAGTACTTC. Amino acid sequence: CASSSARGLSQYEQYF.